These 19 T cell receptor beta chains share one sample of origin, sequenced in a study of OX40 agonist ivuxolimab in advanced cancers. Some clones are missing from TCRdb's copy, which holds only in-frame ones; the method was immunoSEQ multiplex PCR. The sample carries tens of thousands of clones, less than 90% recorded once. The sequencing here drew on CD4+ or CD8+ T cells sorted from blood, taken in a trial of the OX40 agonist ivuxolimab. The receptor set was obtained from an adult with an advanced solid tumor such as melanoma, head and neck, liver or kidney cancer.

The CDR3 nucleotides read TGTGCCAGTAGTCTCCGGACTAGCGGGAGGAATGAGCAGTTCTTC. Amino acids: CASSLRTSGRNEQFF. The chain couples TRBV19 to TRBJ2-1; 14 positions agree with TRBD2. The CDR3 has 15 amino acids. The V segment lost 5 bases and the J segment 7 bases; nucleotides outside the gene matches: 4. Germline-derived CDR1 and CDR2 are LNHDA and SQIVND (reference sequence).

The chain uses TRBV11-2 and TRBJ2-5, with 11 bases matching TRBD1. The CDR3 is 16 amino acids. In germline, CDR1 is SGHAT, CDR2 FQNNGV. Trimming at V came to 5 bases and at J to 2 bases, leaving 7 bases not matched to a gene. The CDR3 sequence is CASSLGQGAKQETQYF. DNA for the CDR3: TGTGCCAGCAGCCTAGGACAGGGGGCGAAACAAGAGACCCAGTACTTC.

The V call is TRBV5-4, the J call TRBJ2-1; 10 bases map to TRBD1. V gave up 6 bases and J gave up 3 bases; unmatched junction bases: 9. Germline V gives CDR1 SGHNT, CDR2 YYREEE (reference sequence). The length of the CDR3 is 16 residues. Written as DNA, the CDR3 is TGTGCCAGCACCCTTGGGGGACAGGGGCTCTACAATGAGCAGTTCTTC. Translated, it gives CASTLGGQGLYNEQFF.

The gene calls are TRBV4-3 and TRBJ1-4; D is uncertain. Germline V gene data show CDR1 as LGHNA and CDR2 as YSLEER. The CDR3 contains 12 residues. The V gene lost 2 bases and the J gene lost 8 bases, with 6 bases spanning the gap. CDR3 DNA: TGCGCCAGCAGCCAACAGAGGGAAAAACTGTTTTTT. The encoded protein is CASSQQREKLFF.

J is TRBJ2-5 and V is TRBV5-1; 7 positions agree with TRBD1. Trimming cost V 0 bases and J 4 bases; bases outside gene matches: 3. Germline V lookup: CDR1 SGHRS, CDR2 YFSETQ. The length of the CDR3 is 14 residues. CDR3 protein: CASSLATGVETQYF. Here the CDR3 DNA reads TGCGCCAGCAGCTTGGCCACAGGGGTAGAGACCCAGTACTTC.

The V and J genes are TRBV7-3 and TRBJ2-1; a weak D match, TRBD1 (6 bases). The CDR3 runs to 13 residues. The germline V and J ends were trimmed by 1 base and 10 bases, with 11 bases remaining between them. Germline CDR1 SGHTA, CDR2 FQGTGA. The CDR3 loop reads CASSLRLGTEQFF. CDR3 bases: TGTGCCAGCAGCTTAAGGCTTGGGACAGAGCAGTTCTTC. The whole variable domain, filled in from reference TRBV7-3 and TRBJ2-1, reads GAGVSQTPSNKVTEKGKYVELRCDPISGHTALYWYRQSLGQGPEFLIYFQGTGAADDSGLPNDRFFAVRPEGSVSTLKIQRTERGDSAVYLCASSLRLGTEQFFGPGTRLTVL.

This sequence joins TRBV5-4 and TRBJ2-7; TRBD1 matches 8 bases. The CDR3 extends over 15 amino acids. The junction had 8 bases not matched to a gene; V was cut back by 4 bases and J by 2 bases. Germline CDR1 SGHNT, CDR2 YYREEE (reference sequence). The CDR3 DNA sequence: TGTGCCAGCAGCAAGGGGGGACAGGAGACCTACGAGCAGTACTTC. Translation: CASSKGGQETYEQYF. The full variable domain, completed using reference TRBV5-4 and TRBJ2-7, is ETGVTQSPTHLIKTRGQQVTLRCSSQSGHNTVSWYQQALGQGPQFIFQYYREEENGRGNFPPRFSGLQFPNYSSELNVNALELDDSALYLCASSKGGQETYEQYFGPGTRLTVT.

V and J are TRBV2 and TRBJ1-5; 7 bases match TRBD1. Germline CDR1 reads SNHLY; CDR2 reads FYNNEI. This CDR3 region has 14 residues. V lost 6 bases and J lost 7; bases outside the gene matches: 9. The CDR3 sequence: CASSIDRVRQPQHF. The CDR3 DNA is TGTGCCAGCAGCATTGACAGGGTCAGACAGCCCCAGCATTTT.

This chain connects TRBV30 to TRBJ2-1, with 8 bases identical to TRBD1. The CDR3 contains 15 residues. V lost 0 bases and J lost 3; bases outside the gene matches: 4. The germline gives CDR1 GTSNPN, CDR2 SVGIG (reference sequence). The CDR3 region has the DNA TGTGCCTGGAGTGTAACAGGGGGTTACTACAATGAGCAGTTCTTC. It yields the protein CAWSVTGGYYNEQFF. The complete variable domain, with remaining parts taken from reference TRBV30 and TRBJ2-1, reads SQTIHQWPATLVQPVGSPLSLECTVEGTSNPNLYWYRQAAGRGLQLLFYSVGIGQISSEVPQNLSASRPQDRQFILSSKKLLLSDSGFYLCAWSVTGGYYNEQFFGPGTRLTVL.

The chain joins TRBV7-2 to TRBJ1-1; D might be TRBD1 (6 bases). Germline values: CDR1 SGHTA, CDR2 FQGNSA. Trimming removed 0 bases from V and 7 bases from J, with 9 bases in between. The CDR3 sequence is 13 residues long. The chain's CDR3 is CASSLAIQGEAFF. The CDR3 DNA sequence: TGTGCCAGCAGCTTAGCGATACAGGGTGAAGCTTTCTTT.

The genes are TRBV2 and TRBJ1-3; D may be TRBD1 (5 bases). The CDR3 contains 14 residues. V was pared by 4 bases and J by 6 bases, with 13 bases between. Germline-derived CDR1 and CDR2 are SNHLY and FYNNEI. CDR3 sequence reads: CASSVPRATNTIYF. In nucleotides, the CDR3 is TGTGCCAGCAGTGTACCCAGGGCGACAAACACCATATATTTT.

This clone was found a few times. V is TRBV5-1 and J is TRBJ1-1; no clear D. Per germline, CDR1 SGHRS and CDR2 YFSETQ. V was shortened by 4 bases and J by 11 bases, with 18 bases between the two germline ends. The CDR3 loop spans 13 amino acids. The CDR3 reads CASSIRAEREAFF. CDR3 in DNA: TGCGCCAGCAGCATCCGGGCCGAGAGGGAGGCTTTCTTT.

The chain couples TRBV9 to TRBJ1-4, with 9 bases matching TRBD1. Germline V gene lookup returns CDR1 SGDLS and CDR2 YYNGEE. The CDR3 totals 18 residues. V trimming: 0 bases; J trimming: 0 bases; junction bases outside the gene matches: 6. The chain's CDR3 is CASSVGDRVRSTNEKLFF. Written as DNA, the CDR3 is TGTGCCAGCAGCGTAGGGGACAGGGTGAGGTCAACTAATGAAAAACTGTTTTTT. The entire variable domain, with the rest obtained from reference TRBV9 and TRBJ1-4, is as follows: DSGVTQTPKHLITATGQRVTLRCSPRSGDLSVYWYQQSLDQGLQFLIQYYNGEERAKGNILERFSAQQFPDLHSELNLSSLELGDSALYFCASSVGDRVRSTNEKLFFGSGTQLSVL.

V is TRBV28 and J is TRBJ1-6; TRBD1 aligns across 12 bases. The length of the CDR3 is 15 residues. Germline assignment: CDR1 MDHEN and CDR2 SYDVKM. The J segment lost 10 bases and the V segment lost 3 bases, leaving 4 bases of the junction unmatched. The CDR3 loop reads CASSFGTGGGSPLHF. DNA of the CDR3: TGTGCCAGCAGTTTCGGGACAGGGGGCGGCTCACCCCTCCACTTT.

The rearrangement joins TRBV7-9 to TRBJ1-6, with no clear D. Per the germline V gene, CDR1 is SEHNR and CDR2 is FQNEAQ (reference sequence). V lost 2 bases and J 7 bases, leaving 0 bases between the germline ends. The CDR3 sequence is 11 residues long. The CDR3 is CASSLNSPLHF. The CDR3 coding sequence is TGTGCCAGCAGCTTAAATTCACCCCTCCACTTT.

The rearrangement links TRBV12-5 to TRBJ2-3; D ambiguous. The CDR3 contains 14 residues. CDR1 and CDR2 from the germline V gene are LGHNT and FRNRAP. Trimming cost V 6 bases and J 1 base, with 11 bases left between them. The CDR3 loop reads CASGPRLGTDTQYF. In DNA, the CDR3 is TGTGCTAGTGGCCCCAGGCTGGGCACAGATACGCAGTATTTT.

The chain is built from TRBV5-5 and TRBJ2-3; D ambiguous. The V gene's germline CDR1 is SGHKS and CDR2 YYEKEE (reference sequence). V shed 0 bases and J shed 1 base, with 9 bases lying between them. The CDR3 totals 15 residues. DNA of the CDR3: TGTGCCAGCAGCTTGGGTAGGGTTGGCACAGATACGCAGTATTTT. It is translated as CASSLGRVGTDTQYF.

The gene calls are TRBV19 and TRBJ2-5, with 10 bases fitting TRBD2. The J call could be wrong; TRBJ2-7 is a better fit for the DNA end. This CDR3 comprises 16 residues. CDR1 and CDR2 (germline): LNHDA, SQIVND (reference sequence). CDR3 sequence: CASSMSTSGVNYEQYF. The DNA of the CDR3 is TGTGCCAGTAGTATGTCTACTAGCGGGGTGAACTACGAGCAGTACTTC.

The rearrangement joins TRBV9 to TRBJ1-1, with 8 bases that match TRBD1. Per germline, CDR1 SGDLS and CDR2 YYNGEE. The J segment lost 1 base and the V segment lost 0 bases, leaving 5 bases of the junction unmatched. The CDR3 loop spans 16 amino acids. CDR3 sequence reads: CASSVDIGQGNTEAFF. CDR3 sequence (DNA): TGTGCCAGCAGCGTAGATATTGGACAGGGGAACACTGAAGCTTTCTTT.